These T cell receptor beta chains were read from a single sample in a study of cytomegalovirus exposure and HLA in healthy donors. Using immunoSEQ multiplex PCR, the repertoire was profiled, and TCRdb retains in-frame clones only, with some absent. The repertoire holds about 120,000 clones, with around 85% as singletons. Sequenced sample: PBMCs. These receptors all come from a man aged 25 to 40 in good health and CMV-seronegative. CDR3s include the opening cysteine and the closing phenylalanine or tryptophan. A D gene is named only where the DNA matches it firmly. Rows give clone size only sometimes, using once, few, many, or a class for an expanded clone.

D gene,J gene,clone size,V gene,CDR3 DNA,CDR3 protein
TRBD2,TRBJ2-3,.,TRBV6-1,TGTGCCAGCAGTGAAAAAGCGGGGGCCTTCACAGATACGCAGTATTTT,CASSEKAGAFTDTQYF
.,TRBJ1-4,few,TRBV15,TGTGCCACCAGCAGGGAAACGGGACACCTTGAAAAACTGTTTTTT,CATSRETGHLEKLFF
TRBD1,TRBJ2-2,.,TRBV27,TGTGCCAGCAGTTCGGGACAGGGTAGCACCGGGGAGCTGTTTTTT,CASSSGQGSTGELFF
.,TRBJ2-3,.,TRBV18,TGTGCCAGCTCACCAATCCCGGACAGACGAGGACCAGATACGCAGTATTTT,CASSPIPDRRGPDTQYF
TRBD1,TRBJ2-7,.,TRBV5-1,TGCGCCAGCAGCTCCACAGGGGGGTCCTACGAGCAGTACTTC,CASSSTGGSYEQYF
.,TRBJ1-4,.,TRBV21-1,TGTGCCAGCAGCAAAGCAGGGAGGCAGGGCTTTAACGAAAAACTGTTTTTT,CASSKAGRQGFNEKLFF
.,TRBJ1-1,.,TRBV11-3,TGTGCCTCCGCAGGAGGAGGTGTGGCTTTCTTT,CASAGGGVAFF
.,TRBJ2-5,.,TRBV6-5,TGTGCCAGCAGTTACTCGAAATTGAAGGGGATTGCGACCCAGTACTTC,CASSYSKLKGIATQYF
TRBD1,TRBJ1-1,once,TRBV2,TGTGCCAGCAGATTAGACAGGGCGGGGGGGGGCACTGAAGCTTTCTTT,CASRLDRAGGGTEAFF
.,TRBJ1-1,.,TRBV13,TGTGCCAGCAGCCCAGACTGGTTTGGAGGCAACACTGAAGCTTTCTTT,CASSPDWFGGNTEAFF
.,TRBJ2-7,.,TRBV7-2,TGTGCCAGCAGCCCCGTCCCGGGGAACGAGCAGTACTTC,CASSPVPGNEQYF
.,TRBJ1-5,.,TRBV6-1,TGTGCCAGCAGTGAAGCCCTAAGTTACTTCCGCCGGAGCAATCAGCCCCAGCATTTT,CASSEALSYFRRSNQPQHF
.,TRBJ2-1,once,TRBV25-1,TGTGCCAGCAGCGTAATACAGGGTATAGATGAGCAGTTCTTC,CASSVIQGIDEQFF
.,TRBJ1-5,.,TRBV5-8,TGTGCCAGCAGCCCACTCGGGGGTGGTCAGCCCCAGCATTTT,CASSPLGGGQPQHF
TRBD2,TRBJ2-5,once,TRBV7-2,TGTGCCAGCAGCTTAGTTCGCGGGGGAGTCCAAGAGACCCAGTACTTC,CASSLVRGGVQETQYF
.,TRBJ2-1,.,TRBV9,TGTGCCAGCAGCACGAGGGGGTCCTTCAATGAGCAGTTCTTC,CASSTRGSFNEQFF
.,TRBJ2-5,.,TRBV9,TGTGCCAGCAGCGGCCACAGGGCCAAGAGTGTGGAGACCCAGTACTTC,CASSGHRAKSVETQYF
TRBD1,TRBJ2-7,.,TRBV25-1,TGTGCCAGCAGTGGCCCGACAGGGGTCTCCTACGAGCAGTACTTC,CASSGPTGVSYEQYF
TRBD1,TRBJ1-4,.,TRBV30,TGTGCCTGGACCCACAGGGGGGAGTGGGAAAAACTGTTTTTT,CAWTHRGEWEKLFF
.,TRBJ2-2,.,TRBV5-4,TGTGCCAGCAGCCTAGTAACTAGGAACACCGGGGAGCTGTTTTTT,CASSLVTRNTGELFF
.,TRBJ2-1,.,TRBV6-6,TGTGCCAGCAGTGTAAAAGGAGTTGAGCAGTTCTTC,CASSVKGVEQFF
TRBD2,TRBJ2-1,.,TRBV19,TGTGCCAGTAGTGTGACTAGCCGCGCCTACAATGAGCAGTTCTTC,CASSVTSRAYNEQFF
TRBD2,TRBJ2-3,.,TRBV9,TGTGCCAGCAGCGTTGACAGCGGGGGGGTTCTTTATACGCAGTATTTT,CASSVDSGGVLYTQYF
.,TRBJ1-2,.,TRBV29-1,TGCAGCGTTGGGGCAGGGATAGACTATGGCTACACCTTC,CSVGAGIDYGYTF
TRBD1,TRBJ1-1,few,TRBV28,TGTGCCAGCAGTCAAGACAGGGTATGGGCTTTCTTT,CASSQDRVWAFF
.,TRBJ2-3,.,TRBV9,TGTGCCAGCAGCGTATCCGGAGACTCACGAACAGATACGCAGTATTTT,CASSVSGDSRTDTQYF
TRBD1,TRBJ1-1,once,TRBV28,TGTGCCAGCAGTCCCCCGGGACAGGGGGCGCGAGTAACGGCTGAAGCTTTCTTT,CASSPPGQGARVTAEAFF
.,TRBJ2-5,.,TRBV2,TGTGCCAGCAGTCCTATAGAGACCCAGTACTTC,CASSPIETQYF
.,TRBJ2-2,.,TRBV28,TGTGCCAGCAGCCCCATGATGGGCAGACACACCGGGGAGCTGTTTTTT,CASSPMMGRHTGELFF
TRBD1,TRBJ1-6,once,TRBV5-1,TGCGCCAGCAGCTTGCAGGACAGGGACAATTCACCCCTCCACTTT,CASSLQDRDNSPLHF
.,TRBJ2-1,.,TRBV7-5,TGTGTCAGAAGGGGGTACCGCGACAGCTCCTACAATGAGCAGTTCTTC,CVRRGYRDSSYNEQFF
.,TRBJ1-2,.,TRBV6-1,TGTGCCAGCAGTGAAGTAATAGTGCAGCGGGGTCTTCTCAACTATGGCTACACCTTC,CASSEVIVQRGLLNYGYTF